This T cell receptor beta chain originates from a study of cytomegalovirus exposure and HLA in healthy donors. Findings and limits, study-wide: Analyzed later, association rates of TCRs varied across HLA loci, with DRB1 most and HLA-C fewest. TCR beta chain V- and J-gene trimming was linked, in a later analysis, to a missense variant in DCLRE1C.

The CDR3 spans 15 residues. The germline CDR1 and CDR2 sequences are GTSNPN and SVGIG (reference sequence). The V end lost 0 bases, the J end lost 4 bases, and 12 bases lay between the germline ends. PCR primers comprised 60 Vbeta and 13 Jbeta primers. Assay: immunoSEQ multiplex PCR; the TCRdb copy retains only in-frame clones and omits some. Of approximately 140,000 clones in the sample, 60% to 85% are singletons; the top ten hold more than 0.85%. With respect to this clone: Its specificity is not known.

The receptor comes from a man younger than 35 in good health and CMV-seronegative. The source material was PBMCs. The J gene is TRBJ2-2, the V gene TRBV30, with D perhaps matching TRBD2 (5 bases). DNA of the CDR3: TGTGCCTGGAGTGTACTAGTTCTGGGCACCGGGGAGCTGTTTTTT. Translation: CAWSVLVLGTGELFF.